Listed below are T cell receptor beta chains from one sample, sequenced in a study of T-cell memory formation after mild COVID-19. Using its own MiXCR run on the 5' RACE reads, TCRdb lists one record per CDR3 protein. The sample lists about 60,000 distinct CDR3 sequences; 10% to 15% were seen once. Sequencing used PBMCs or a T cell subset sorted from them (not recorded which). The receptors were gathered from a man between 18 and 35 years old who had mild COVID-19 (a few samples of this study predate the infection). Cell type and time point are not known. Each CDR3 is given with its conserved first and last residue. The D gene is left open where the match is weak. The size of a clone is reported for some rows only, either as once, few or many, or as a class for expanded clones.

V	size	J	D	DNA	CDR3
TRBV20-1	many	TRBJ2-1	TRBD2	TGCAGTGCTCCCTTAGCGGGGGGTCTCCTGGGTGAGCAGTTCTTC	CSAPLAGGLLGEQFF
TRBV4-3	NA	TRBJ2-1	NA	TGCGCCAGCAGCCAAGAGACCCCGGCAGGGGAGCAGTTCTTC	CASSQETPAGEQFF
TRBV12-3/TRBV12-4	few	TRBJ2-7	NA	TGTGCCAGCAGCTACAGGGTGCACGAGCAGTACTTC	CASSYRVHEQYF
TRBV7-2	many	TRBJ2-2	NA	TGTGCCGGCCAGGCCATGTCGAACACCGGGGAGCTGTTTTTT	CAGQAMSNTGELFF
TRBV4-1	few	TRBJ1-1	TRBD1	TGCGCCAGCAGCCAAGAAAGCAGACAGGGAGGAGCTTTCTTT	CASSQESRQGGAFF
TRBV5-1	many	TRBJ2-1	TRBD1	TGCGCCAGCAGCGGGACAGGGGGGACCTACAATGAGCAGTTCTTC	CASSGTGGTYNEQFF
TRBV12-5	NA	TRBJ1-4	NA	TGTGCTAGTATCGCGGGGAATGAAAAACTGTTTTTT	CASIAGNEKLFF
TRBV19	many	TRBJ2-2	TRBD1	TGTGCCAGTAAGGGACAGGGGGACACCGGGGAGCTGTTTTTT	CASKGQGDTGELFF
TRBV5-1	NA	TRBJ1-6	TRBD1	TGCGCCAGCAGGGAGGGGACAGGGAACAATTCACCCCTCCACTTT	CASREGTGNNSPLHF
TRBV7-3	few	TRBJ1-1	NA	TGTGCCAGCAGCCCCGAAGTCGGCTACGAAGCTTTCTTT	CASSPEVGYEAFF
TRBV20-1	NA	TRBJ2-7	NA	TGCAGTGCTAGACAAGGCGGCAGGGGCGAGCAGTACTTC	CSARQGGRGEQYF
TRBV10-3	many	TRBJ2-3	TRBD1	TGTGCCATCAGTGATCGGACAGGGGGGTGGGATACGCAGTATTTT	CAISDRTGGWDTQYF
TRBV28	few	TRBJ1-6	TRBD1	TGTACAGGACCGGGACAGGGTTATTCACCCCTCCACTTT	CTGPGQGYSPLHF
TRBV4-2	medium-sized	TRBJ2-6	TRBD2	TGTGCCAGCAGCCAAGAAGCGGGGGCTGGGGCCAACGTCCTGACTTTC	CASSQEAGAGANVLTF
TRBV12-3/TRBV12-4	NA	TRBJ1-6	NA	TGTGCCAGCAGTAGCCAGGGTGGCTCACCCCTCCACTTT	CASSSQGGSPLHF
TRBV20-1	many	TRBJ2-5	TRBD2	TGCAGTGCTAGAGATCTGAGCGGGGGGGCCTTGGAGACCCAGTACTTC	CSARDLSGGALETQYF
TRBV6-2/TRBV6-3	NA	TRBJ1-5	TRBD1	TGTGCCAGCAGAAATACAGGGGGCGGACAGCCCCAGCATTTT	CASRNTGGGQPQHF
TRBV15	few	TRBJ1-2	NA	TGTGCCACCAGCAGATCCTTAATCCAGGGAGAGGGTAGCGTTAACTATGGCTACACCTTC	CATSRSLIQGEGSVNYGYTF
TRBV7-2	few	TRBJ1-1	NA	TGTGCCAGCAGCTTAGAACGAGAGGGTGAAGCTTTCTTT	CASSLEREGEAFF
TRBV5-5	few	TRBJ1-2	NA	TGTGCCAGCAGACCGTTACGTGAGGACTATGGCTACACCTTC	CASRPLREDYGYTF
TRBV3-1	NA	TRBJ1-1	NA	TGTGCCAGCAGCCAAGACTCTCCCGCTTTCTTT	CASSQDSPAFF
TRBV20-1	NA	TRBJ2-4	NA	TGCAGTGCTAGAGATTTGGGGGCCCTAGCCAAAAACATTCAGTACTTC	CSARDLGALAKNIQYF
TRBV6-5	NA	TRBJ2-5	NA	TGTGCCAGCAGACTAGGATGGCAAGAGACCCAGTACTTC	CASRLGWQETQYF
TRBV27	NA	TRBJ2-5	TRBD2	TGTGCCAGCAGTTCCGGGGTAGCGGGGGTAGTGACCCAGTACTTC	CASSSGVAGVVTQYF
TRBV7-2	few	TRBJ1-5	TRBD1	TGTGCCAGCAGACAGGGACAGACAAATCAGCCCCAGCATTTT	CASRQGQTNQPQHF
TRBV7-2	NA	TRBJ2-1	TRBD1	TGTGCCAGCAGTCGGACAGGGTGGAATGAGCAGTTCTTC	CASSRTGWNEQFF
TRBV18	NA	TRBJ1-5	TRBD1	TGTGCCAGCGCTCGGACAGGGGTGAATCAGCCCCAGCATTTT	CASARTGVNQPQHF
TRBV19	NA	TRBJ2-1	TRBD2	TGTGCCAGTAGGCTTTTAGCGGGGGGCAATGAGCAGTTCTTC	CASRLLAGGNEQFF
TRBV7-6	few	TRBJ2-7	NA	TGTGCCAGCAGCCTCCTGCTTAGGGGCGCGATAAGCTACGAGCAGTACTTC	CASSLLLRGAISYEQYF
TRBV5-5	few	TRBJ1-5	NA	TGTGCCAGCAGCCTGGGTCTATTGGGATACAATCAGCCCCAGCATTTT	CASSLGLLGYNQPQHF
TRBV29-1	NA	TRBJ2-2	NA	TGCAGCGTTTCGTCAGTCAGCACCGGGGAGCTGTTTTTT	CSVSSVSTGELFF
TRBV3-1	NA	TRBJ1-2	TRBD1	TGTGCCAGCAGCCACACAGGGGAAGCATATGGCTACACCTTC	CASSHTGEAYGYTF
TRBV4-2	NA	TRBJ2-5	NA	TGTGCCAGCAGCCCGCGGGTCTTCGCGCGAGGGACCCAGTACTTC	CASSPRVFARGTQYF